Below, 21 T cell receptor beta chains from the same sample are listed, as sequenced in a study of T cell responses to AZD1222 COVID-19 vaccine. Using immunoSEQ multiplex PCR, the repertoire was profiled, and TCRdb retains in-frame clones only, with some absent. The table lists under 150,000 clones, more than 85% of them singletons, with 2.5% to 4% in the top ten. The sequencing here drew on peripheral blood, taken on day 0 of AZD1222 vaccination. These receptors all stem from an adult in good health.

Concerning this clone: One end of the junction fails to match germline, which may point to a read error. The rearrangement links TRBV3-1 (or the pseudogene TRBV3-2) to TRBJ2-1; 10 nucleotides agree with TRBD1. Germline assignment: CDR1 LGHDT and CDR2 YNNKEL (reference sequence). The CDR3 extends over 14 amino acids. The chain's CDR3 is CASSQARQGARLLF. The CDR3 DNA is TGTGCCAGCAGCCAAGCCAGACAGGGGGCCAGATTACTCTTC.

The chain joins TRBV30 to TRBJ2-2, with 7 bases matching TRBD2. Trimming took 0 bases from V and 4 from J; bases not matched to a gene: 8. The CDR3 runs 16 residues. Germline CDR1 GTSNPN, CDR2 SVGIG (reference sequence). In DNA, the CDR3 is TGTGCCTGGAGTGTAGGTTCAGCGGGACCCACCGGGGAGCTGTTTTTT. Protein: CAWSVGSAGPTGELFF.

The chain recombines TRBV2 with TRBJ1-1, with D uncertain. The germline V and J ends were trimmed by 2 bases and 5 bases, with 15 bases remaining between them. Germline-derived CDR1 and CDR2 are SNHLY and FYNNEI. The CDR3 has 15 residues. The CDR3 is CASSEKFRLGTEAFF. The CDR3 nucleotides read TGTGCCAGCAGTGAAAAGTTCAGGCTAGGGACTGAAGCTTTCTTT.

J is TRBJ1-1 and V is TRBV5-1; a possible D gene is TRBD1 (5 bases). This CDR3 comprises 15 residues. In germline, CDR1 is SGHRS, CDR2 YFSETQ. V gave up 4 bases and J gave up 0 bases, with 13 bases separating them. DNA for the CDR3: TGCGCCAGCAGCCCGACATCGGGGGTGAACACTGAAGCTTTCTTT. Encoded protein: CASSPTSGVNTEAFF.

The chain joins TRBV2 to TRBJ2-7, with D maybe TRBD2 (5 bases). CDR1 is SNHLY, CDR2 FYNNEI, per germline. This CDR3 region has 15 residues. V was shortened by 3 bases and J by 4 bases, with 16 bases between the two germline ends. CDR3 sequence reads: CASSDFPGIRYEQYF. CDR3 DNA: TGTGCCAGCAGTGACTTCCCGGGGATTCGTTACGAGCAGTACTTC.

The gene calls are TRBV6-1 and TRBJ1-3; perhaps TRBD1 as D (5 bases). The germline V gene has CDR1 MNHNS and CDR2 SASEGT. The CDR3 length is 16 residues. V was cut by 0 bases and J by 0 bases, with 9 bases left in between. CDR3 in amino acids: CASSEAEGYSGNTIYF. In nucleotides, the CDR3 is TGTGCCAGCAGTGAAGCGGAGGGGTACTCTGGAAACACCATATATTTT.

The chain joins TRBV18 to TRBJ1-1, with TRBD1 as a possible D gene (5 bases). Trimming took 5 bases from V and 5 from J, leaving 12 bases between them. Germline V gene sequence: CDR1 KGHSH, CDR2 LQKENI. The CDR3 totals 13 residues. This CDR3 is CASSSTDRTEAFF. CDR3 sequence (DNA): TGTGCCAGCTCATCTACCGACAGAACTGAAGCTTTCTTT.

The chain's CDR3 is CASGHGPGGETQYF. CDR3 nucleotide sequence: TGTGCTAGTGGTCACGGACCTGGGGGGGAGACCCAGTACTTC. The V and J genes are TRBV12-5 and TRBJ2-5, with a possible D match to TRBD2 (6 bases). Germline CDR1 LGHNT, CDR2 FRNRAP. V was pared by 5 bases and J by 5 bases, with 15 bases between. The CDR3 has 14 amino acids. The variable domain in full, with the rest retrieved from reference TRBV12-5 and TRBJ2-5, is DARVTQTPRHKVTEMGQEVTMRCQPILGHNTVFWYRQTMMQGLELLAYFRNRAPLDDSGMPKDRFSAEMPDATLATLKIQPSEPRDSAVYFCASGHGPGGETQYFGPGTRLLVL.

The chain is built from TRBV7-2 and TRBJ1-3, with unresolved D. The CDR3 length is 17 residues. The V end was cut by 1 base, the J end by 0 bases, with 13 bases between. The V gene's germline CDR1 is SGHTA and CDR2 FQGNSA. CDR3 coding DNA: TGTGCCAGCAGCTTAGGCCTTGATGGGCACTCTGGAAACACCATATATTTT. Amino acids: CASSLGLDGHSGNTIYF.

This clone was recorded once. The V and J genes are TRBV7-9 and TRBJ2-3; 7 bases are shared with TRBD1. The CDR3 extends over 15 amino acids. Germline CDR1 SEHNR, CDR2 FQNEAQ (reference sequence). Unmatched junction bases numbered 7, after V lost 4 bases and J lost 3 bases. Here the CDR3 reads CASSSRQGRTDTQYF. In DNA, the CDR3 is TGTGCCAGCAGCTCCAGACAGGGTCGAACAGATACGCAGTATTTT.

The CDR3 nucleotides read TGTGCCTGGACCCCGACAAGCTATGGCTACACCTTC. Translating it yields CAWTPTSYGYTF. The chain employs TRBV30 and TRBJ1-2; D gene uncertain. This CDR3 is 12 amino acids long. From germline, CDR1 is GTSNPN and CDR2 SVGIG (reference sequence). V dropped 4 bases and J dropped 4 bases, with 10 bases sitting between them.

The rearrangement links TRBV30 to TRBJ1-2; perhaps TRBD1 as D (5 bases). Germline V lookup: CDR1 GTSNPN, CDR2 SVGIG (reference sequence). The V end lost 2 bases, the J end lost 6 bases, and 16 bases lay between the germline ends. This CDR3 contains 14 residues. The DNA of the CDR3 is TGTGCCTGGAGTAAGGGGCGCGGGTCGGATGGCTACACCTTC. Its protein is CAWSKGRGSDGYTF.

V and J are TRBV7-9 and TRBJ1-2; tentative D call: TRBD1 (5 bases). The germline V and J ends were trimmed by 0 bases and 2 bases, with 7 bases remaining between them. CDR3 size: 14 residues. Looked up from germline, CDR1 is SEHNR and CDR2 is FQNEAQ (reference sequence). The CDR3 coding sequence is TGTGCCAGCAGCTTAGCGGGGGAAAACTATGGCTACACCTTC. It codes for CASSLAGENYGYTF. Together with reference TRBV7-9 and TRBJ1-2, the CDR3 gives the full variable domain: DTGVSQNPRHKITKRGQNVTFRCDPISEHNRLYWYRQTLGQGPEFLTYFQNEAQLEKSRLLSDRFSAERPKGSFSTLEIQRTEQGDSAMYLCASSLAGENYGYTFGSGTRLTVV.

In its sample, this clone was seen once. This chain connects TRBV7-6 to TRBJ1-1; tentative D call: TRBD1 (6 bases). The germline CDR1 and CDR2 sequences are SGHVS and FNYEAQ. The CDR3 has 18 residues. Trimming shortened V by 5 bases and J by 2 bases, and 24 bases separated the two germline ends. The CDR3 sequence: CASSAHAAGGRLNTEAFF. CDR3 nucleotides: TGTGCCAGCAGCGCACATGCGGCGGGGGGGCGGTTAAACACTGAAGCTTTCTTT.

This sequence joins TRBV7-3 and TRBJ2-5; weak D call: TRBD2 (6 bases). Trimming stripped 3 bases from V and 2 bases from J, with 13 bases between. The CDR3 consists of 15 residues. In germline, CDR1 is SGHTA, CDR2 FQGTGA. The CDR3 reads CASSFAGLGQETQYF. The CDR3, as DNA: TGTGCCAGCAGCTTCGCGGGACTCGGGCAAGAGACCCAGTACTTC.

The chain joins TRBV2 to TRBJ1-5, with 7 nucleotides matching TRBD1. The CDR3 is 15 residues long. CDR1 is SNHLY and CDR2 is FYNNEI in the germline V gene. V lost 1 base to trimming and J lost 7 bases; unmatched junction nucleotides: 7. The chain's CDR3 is CASSEVVTGRQPQHF. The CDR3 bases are TGTGCCAGCAGTGAAGTGGTGACAGGGCGGCAGCCCCAGCATTTT.

This chain's CDR3 is CASSPERVYSGNTIYF. CDR3 nucleotide sequence: TGTGCCAGCAGCCCCGAGAGGGTTTACTCTGGAAACACCATATATTTT. The rearrangement joins TRBV7-2 to TRBJ1-3; the D is unclear. The length of the CDR3 is 16 residues. V dropped 5 bases and J dropped 0 bases, with 14 bases sitting between them. Germline CDR1 is SGHTA and CDR2 is FQGNSA.

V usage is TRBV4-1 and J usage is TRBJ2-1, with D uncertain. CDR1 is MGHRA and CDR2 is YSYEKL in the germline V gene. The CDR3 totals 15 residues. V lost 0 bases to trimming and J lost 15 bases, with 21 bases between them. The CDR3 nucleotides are TGCGCCAGCAGCCAAGATCCGGGCCGCAACGCCCCTTCGTTCTTC. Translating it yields CASSQDPGRNAPSFF.

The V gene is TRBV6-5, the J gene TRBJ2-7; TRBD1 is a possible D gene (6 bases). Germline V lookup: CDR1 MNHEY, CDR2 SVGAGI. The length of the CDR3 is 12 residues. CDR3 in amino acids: CLPGDQAYEQYF. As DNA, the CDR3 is TGTCTCCCAGGGGACCAAGCCTACGAGCAGTACTTC.

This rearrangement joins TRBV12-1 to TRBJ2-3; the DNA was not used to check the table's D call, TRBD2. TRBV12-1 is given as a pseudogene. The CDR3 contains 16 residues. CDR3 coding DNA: TGTGCCAGCAGCCTTACTAGCGGGAGGTCAGCAGATACGCAGTATTTT. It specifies CASSLTSGRSADTQYF.

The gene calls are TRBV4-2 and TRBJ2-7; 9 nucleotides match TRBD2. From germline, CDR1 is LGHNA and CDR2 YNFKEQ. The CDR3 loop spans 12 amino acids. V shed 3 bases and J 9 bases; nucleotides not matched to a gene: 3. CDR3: CASSQREGGQYF. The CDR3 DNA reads TGTGCCAGCAGCCAGCGGGAGGGCGGGCAGTACTTC.